The following is a TCR beta chain sequence with its context. This record comes from a study of PD-L1 blockade in urothelial cancer. Study details: About 90% of the roughly 30 patients were men whose urothelial cancer was bladder-origin. Once treatment had started, blood was analyzed at 3 weeks (second dose) and again at 6 weeks. Per blood sample, T cells had a median of approximately 150,000.

Stated time point: peripheral blood 6 weeks after treatment start. Sample numbers ranged from 1 to 8 per patient, encompassing pretreatment and on-treatment collections. TCRdb's table, derived via immunoSEQ multiplex PCR, lists solely in-frame clones and lacks some. The sample shows 90,000 to 130,000 clones, approximately 90% of them seen only once. With 0 bases removed from V and 10 bases from J, the gap between germline ends came to 19 bases. The germline V gene has CDR1 SNHLY and CDR2 FYNNEI. The CDR3 is 17 residues long. This material consisted of PBMCs, taken around atezolizumab (anti-PD-L1) treatment. This TCR was sampled from a man in his sixties with urothelial cancer. The chain combines TRBV2 with TRBJ1-6; D may be TRBD1 (5 bases). The chain's CDR3 is CASSEAPVGWGWSPLHF. The CDR3 DNA sequence: TGTGCCAGCAGTGAAGCTCCCGTGGGGTGGGGCTGGTCACCCCTCCACTTT. The entire variable domain, with the rest obtained from reference TRBV2 and TRBJ1-6, is as follows: EPEVTQTPSHQVTQMGQEVILRCVPISNHLYFYWYRQILGQKVEFLVSFYNNEISEKSEIFDDQFSVERPDGSNFTLKIRSTKLEDSAMYFCASSEAPVGWGWSPLHFGNGTRLTVT.